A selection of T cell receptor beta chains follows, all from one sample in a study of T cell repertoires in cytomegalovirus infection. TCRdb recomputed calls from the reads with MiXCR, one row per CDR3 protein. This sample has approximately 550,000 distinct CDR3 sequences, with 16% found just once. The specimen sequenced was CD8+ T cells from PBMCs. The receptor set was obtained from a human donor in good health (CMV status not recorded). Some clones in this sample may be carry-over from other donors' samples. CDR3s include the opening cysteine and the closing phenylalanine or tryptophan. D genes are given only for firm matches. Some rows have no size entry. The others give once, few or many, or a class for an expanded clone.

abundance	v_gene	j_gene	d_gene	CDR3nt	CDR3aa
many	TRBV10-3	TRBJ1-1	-	TGTGCCATCAGTGATTCATCCGCTGCTGAAGCTTTCTTT	CAISDSSAAEAFF
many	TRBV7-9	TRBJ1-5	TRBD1	TGTGCCAGCAGCCCCGGGACAGGGGGCGCGCAGCCCCAGCATTTT	CASSPGTGGAQPQHF
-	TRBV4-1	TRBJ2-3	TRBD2	TGCGCCAGCGGTCGGGGGGGCAGGACCACAGATACGCAGTATTTT	CASGRGGRTTDTQYF
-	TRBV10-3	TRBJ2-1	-	TGTGCCATCAGTGCAGTAATCGGGGAGAATGAGCAGTTCTTC	CAISAVIGENEQFF
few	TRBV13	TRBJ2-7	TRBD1	TGTGCCAGCAGCTTCCGGGACAGGGGGTCCCACGAGCAGTACTTC	CASSFRDRGSHEQYF
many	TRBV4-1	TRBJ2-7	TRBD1	TGCGCCAGCAGTCCAAGACAGGGGTTCTACGAGCAGTACTTC	CASSPRQGFYEQYF
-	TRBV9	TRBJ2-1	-	TGTGCCAGCAGCGTAGGAGGTGCGGTGAGCTCCTGCAATGAGCAGTTCTTC	CASSVGGAVSSCNEQFF
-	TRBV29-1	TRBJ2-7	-	TGCAGCGTTGAACTAGATGCCTACGAGCAGTACTTC	CSVELDAYEQYF
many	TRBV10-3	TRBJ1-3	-	TGTGCCATCAGGGCAGTTGGAAACACCATATATTTT	CAIRAVGNTIYF
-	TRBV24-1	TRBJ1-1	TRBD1	TGTGCCACCAGGGACAGGGCGAACACTGAAGCTTTCTTT	CATRDRANTEAFF
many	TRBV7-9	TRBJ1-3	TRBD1	TGTGCCAGCAGCCGGGACAGGGGGTTCTCTGGAAACACCATATATTTT	CASSRDRGFSGNTIYF
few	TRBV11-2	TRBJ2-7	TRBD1	TGTGCCAGCAGCTTAGAGACAGGGGGCATTTACGAGCAGTACTTC	CASSLETGGIYEQYF
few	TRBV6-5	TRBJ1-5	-	TGTGCCAGCAGTTCAGCTTATAGCAATCAGCCCCAGCATTTT	CASSSAYSNQPQHF
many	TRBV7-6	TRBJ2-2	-	TGTGCCAGCAGCTTATCTGCCGGGGAGCTGTTTTTT	CASSLSAGELFF
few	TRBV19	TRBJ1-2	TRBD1	TGTGCCAGTAGCTGGGACAGGCGCTATGGCTACACCTTC	CASSWDRRYGYTF
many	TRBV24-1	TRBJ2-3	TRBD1	TGTGCCACCAGTGACCCCGCTGACAGGGGCGATAGAGATACGCAGTATTTT	CATSDPADRGDRDTQYF
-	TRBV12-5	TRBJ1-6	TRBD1	TGTGCTAGTGGTTTGGTACGGGTGGGACAGGGAAACTCCTATAATTCACCCCTCCACTTT	CASGLVRVGQGNSYNSPLHF
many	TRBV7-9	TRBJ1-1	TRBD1	TGTGCCAGCAGCTCCCAAGGGACAGGGATGAACACTGAAGCTTTCTTT	CASSSQGTGMNTEAFF
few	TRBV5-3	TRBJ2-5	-	TGTGCCAGCACCGGTGAGACCCAGTACTTC	CASTGETQYF
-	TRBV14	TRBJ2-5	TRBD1	TGTGCCAGCAGCCACTTTTCGACAGGGAGAGAGACCCAGTACTTC	CASSHFSTGRETQYF
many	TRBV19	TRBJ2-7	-	TGTGCCAGTAGTGTCGCCGGGACCACCTACGAGCAGTACTTC	CASSVAGTTYEQYF
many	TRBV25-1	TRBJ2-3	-	TGTGCCAGCAGTGTTACCTGGACAGCCAACACAGATACGCAGTATTTT	CASSVTWTANTDTQYF
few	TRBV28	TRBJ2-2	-	TGTGCCAGCAGTCTCCCGGGGGGCCTTGATGCCGGGGAGCTGTTTTTT	CASSLPGGLDAGELFF
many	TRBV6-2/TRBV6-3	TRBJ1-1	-	TGTGCCAGCAGTTACTCCACGGGGTTCCTAGCGACTGAAGCTTTCTTT	CASSYSTGFLATEAFF
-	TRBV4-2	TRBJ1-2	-	TGTGCCAGCAGCCAAGATGGGTGGGGCTACACCTTC	CASSQDGWGYTF
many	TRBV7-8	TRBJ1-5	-	TGTGCCAGCAGCTTAGGGGTGGGGGGCAATCAGCCCCAGCATTTT	CASSLGVGGNQPQHF
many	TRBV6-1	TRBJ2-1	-	TGTGCCACCCTAAGGAGGGGGGGGTACAATGAGCAGTTCTTC	CATLRRGGYNEQFF
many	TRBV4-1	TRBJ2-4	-	TGCGCCAGCAGCCATCGTGCGGGGACGAAAAACATTCAGTACTTC	CASSHRAGTKNIQYF
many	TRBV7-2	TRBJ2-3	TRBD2	TGTGCCAGCAGCCTAACCGGGACTAGCGGGAGAAGGGATACGCAGTATTTT	CASSLTGTSGRRDTQYF
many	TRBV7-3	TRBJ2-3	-	TGTGCCAGCAGCTTAACGGCCCAATGGACGCAGTATTTT	CASSLTAQWTQYF
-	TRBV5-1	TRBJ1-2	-	TGCGCCAGCAGCTCACAGGGTGGTGCTGGCTACACCTTC	CASSSQGGAGYTF
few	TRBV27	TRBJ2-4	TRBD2	TGTGCCAGCAGTTTAGCGGGGGGGCCCCAAAACATTCAGTACTTC	CASSLAGGPQNIQYF
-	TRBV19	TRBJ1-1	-	TGTGCCAGTAGTATAGGTGACAAGAACACTGAAGCTTTCTTT	CASSIGDKNTEAFF
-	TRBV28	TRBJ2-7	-	TGTGCCAGCAGTTTAGTAAGCGAGAGCTCCTACGAGCAGTACTTC	CASSLVSESSYEQYF
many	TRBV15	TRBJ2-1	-	TGTGCCACTGCCCCCTTTAAGGACTACAATGAGCAGTTCTTC	CATAPFKDYNEQFF
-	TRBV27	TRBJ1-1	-	TGTGCCAGCAGTTTCGGGGCCAGCACTGAAGCTTTCTTT	CASSFGASTEAFF
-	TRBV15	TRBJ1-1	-	TGTGCCACCAGCAGACAAACAGGACGTGACACTGAAGCTTTCTTT	CATSRQTGRDTEAFF
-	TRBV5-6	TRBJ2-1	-	TGTGCCAGCAGCTTGTCTATCGCGGGTTACAATGAGCAGTTCTTC	CASSLSIAGYNEQFF
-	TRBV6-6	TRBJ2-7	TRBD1	TGTGCCAGCAGTTTCTCGTTGGGACAGGGGGAGGTTTTAGGCGAGCAGTACTTC	CASSFSLGQGEVLGEQYF
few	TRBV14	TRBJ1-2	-	TGTGCCAGCAGCCAATCAGGGACCGGGTATGGCTACACCTTC	CASSQSGTGYGYTF
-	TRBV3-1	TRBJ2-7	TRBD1	TGTGCCAGCAGCCAAACGAGGGGGCCTTTAGACGAGCAGTACTTC	CASSQTRGPLDEQYF
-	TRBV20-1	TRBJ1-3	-	TGCAGTGCTAGTGTACAGGGAACTGGAAACACCATATATTTT	CSASVQGTGNTIYF
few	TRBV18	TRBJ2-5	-	TGTGCCAGCTCCCTGGTGGAGGGGAGACAAGAGACCCAGTACTTC	CASSLVEGRQETQYF
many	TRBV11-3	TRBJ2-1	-	TGTGCCAGCAGCTTAGAAGGGGCGGGTGAGAATGAGCAGTTCTTC	CASSLEGAGENEQFF
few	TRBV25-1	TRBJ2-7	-	TGTGCCACCAGTCCGGGGTTTAACGAGCAGTACTTC	CATSPGFNEQYF
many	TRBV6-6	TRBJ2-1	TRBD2	TGTGCCAGCAGTTACTCTGGTGGGGGGGACGGGAATGAGCAGTTCTTC	CASSYSGGGDGNEQFF
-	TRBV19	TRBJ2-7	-	TGTGCCAGTAGTATAGGTGGGGACGAGCAGTACTTC	CASSIGGDEQYF
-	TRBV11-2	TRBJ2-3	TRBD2	TGTGCCAGCACGGGCGAGCGGGGGGGCCTTAATACGCAGTATTTT	CASTGERGGLNTQYF
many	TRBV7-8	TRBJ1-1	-	TGTGCCAGCAGCTTAGCCTACACTGAAGCTTTCTTT	CASSLAYTEAFF
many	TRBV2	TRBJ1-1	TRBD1	TGTGCCAGCAGGGACCCTGGACAGGGGCCGCCCCTGAACACTGAAGCTTTCTTT	CASRDPGQGPPLNTEAFF
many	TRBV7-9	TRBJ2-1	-	TGTGCCAGCAGCTCACGGACTTTTTCCTACAATGAGCAGTTCTTC	CASSSRTFSYNEQFF
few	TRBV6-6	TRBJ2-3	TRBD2	TGTGCCAGCAGTACTCTAGCGGGGGGTCTACCGGATACGCAGTATTTT	CASSTLAGGLPDTQYF
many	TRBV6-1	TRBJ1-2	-	TGTGCCAGCACCCCCGGACATTCCGGACTACGAGATGATGGCTACACCTTC	CASTPGHSGLRDDGYTF
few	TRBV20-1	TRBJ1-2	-	TGCAGTGCTAGAGCTCCCTCCCCCGCAACCCTCTATGGCTACACCTTC	CSARAPSPATLYGYTF
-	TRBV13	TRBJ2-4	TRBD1	TGTGCCAGCAGCCCGCGGGACAGGGACGAAAACATTCAGTACTTC	CASSPRDRDENIQYF
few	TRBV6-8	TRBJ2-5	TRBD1	TGTGCCAGCAGTTACCCCCCCGGGACAGGGCCGTTTAGCGAGACCCAGTACTTC	CASSYPPGTGPFSETQYF
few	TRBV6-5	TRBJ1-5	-	TGTGCCAGCAGTTACCGGGGTAGCGGTCAGCCCCAGCATTTT	CASSYRGSGQPQHF